Presented here are 24 T cell receptor beta chains from one specimen sequenced in a study of cytomegalovirus exposure and HLA in healthy donors. PCR employed 60 Vbeta and 13 Jbeta primers. Using immunoSEQ multiplex PCR, the repertoire was profiled, and TCRdb retains in-frame clones only, with some absent. This table holds around 120,000 clones, 70% to 85% found once. Sequencing was carried out using PBMCs. These receptors all come from a boy aged 2 to 9 in good health and CMV-seronegative.

The V gene is TRBV13, the J gene TRBJ2-6; D perhaps matches TRBD1 (5 bases). Germline assignment: CDR1 PRHDT and CDR2 FYEKMQ (reference sequence). V lost 5 bases and J 2 bases, leaving 22 bases between the germline ends. The CDR3 length is 19 residues. DNA for the CDR3: TGTGCCAGCAGCCTCCGTCTGGGGCCACTTGGAACTGGGGCCAACGTCCTGACTTTC. Translation gives CASSLRLGPLGTGANVLTF.

V and J are TRBV7-9 and TRBJ1-2, with TRBD1 identical over 10 bases. The CDR3 extends over 15 amino acids. Germline loops: CDR1 SEHNR, CDR2 FQNEAQ (reference sequence). Trimming cost V 1 base and J 8 bases; bases outside gene matches: 7. The CDR3 DNA is TGTGCCAGCAGCTTAGATGGGGACAGGGGACGCGGCTACACCTTC. It is translated as CASSLDGDRGRGYTF.

This chain links TRBV7-9 with TRBJ2-5; no clear D. In germline, CDR1 is SEHNR, CDR2 FQNEAQ (reference sequence). The V and J ends lost 4 bases and 8 bases respectively, with 20 bases between them. The length of the CDR3 is 15 residues. CDR3 in DNA: TGTGCCAGCAGCTCCCTGGAAGCGCCCTTCCTAACCCAGTACTTC. Translated: CASSSLEAPFLTQYF. The full variable domain, rest sourced from reference TRBV7-9 and TRBJ2-5, is DTGVSQNPRHKITKRGQNVTFRCDPISEHNRLYWYRQTLGQGPEFLTYFQNEAQLEKSRLLSDRFSAERPKGSFSTLEIQRTEQGDSAMYLCASSSLEAPFLTQYFGPGTRLLVL.

This sequence joins TRBV7-3 and TRBJ1-1, with D possibly matching TRBD1 (5 bases). Trimming removed 0 bases from V and 8 bases from J, with 13 bases in between. The CDR3 has 14 residues. In germline, CDR1 is SGHTA, CDR2 FQGTGA. The CDR3 here is CASSLTPGGYEAFF. CDR3 nucleotide sequence: TGTGCCAGCAGCTTAACCCCCGGGGGGTACGAAGCTTTCTTT.

V and J are TRBV10-2 and TRBJ1-4; D is unresolved. CDR3 size: 13 residues. Germline-derived CDR1 and CDR2 are WSHSY and SAAADI. The V and J ends lost 6 bases and 8 bases respectively, with 13 bases between them. In nucleotides, the CDR3 is TGCGCCAGCAGCCACGGGGAGAGAGAAAAACTGTTTTTT. This sequence encodes CASSHGEREKLFF.

V usage is TRBV11-2 and J usage is TRBJ2-2; tentatively, D is TRBD2 (6 bases). Germline loops: CDR1 SGHAT, CDR2 FQNNGV. The V end lost 10 bases, the J end lost 0 bases, and 12 bases lay between the germline ends. The CDR3 sequence is 14 residues long. The CDR3 spells CATRRGPNTGELFF. In DNA form, the CDR3 reads TGTGCCACCAGGCGGGGCCCGAACACCGGGGAGCTGTTTTTT.

The chain is built from TRBV13 and TRBJ2-1; 8 bases are a match to TRBD2. Per the germline V gene, CDR1 is PRHDT and CDR2 is FYEKMQ (reference sequence). The CDR3 sequence is 14 residues long. V dropped 5 bases and J dropped 9; count of bases not matched to a gene: 9. The CDR3 spells CASSQTSARLEQFF. DNA for the CDR3: TGTGCCAGCAGCCAGACTAGCGCCCGTCTTGAGCAGTTCTTC.

The V and J genes are TRBV6-6 and TRBJ2-7; possible D gene TRBD1, 6 bases. The CDR3 extends over 13 amino acids. Germline V CDR1 and CDR2: MNHNY, SVGAGI (reference sequence). Trimming cost V 6 bases and J 7 bases, with 16 bases left between them. CDR3 DNA: TGTGCCAGCAGCCGTCCAGGGGAAAAAGAGCAGTACGTC. Encoded protein: CASSRPGEKEQYV.

This sequence joins TRBV27 and TRBJ2-1, with TRBD1 matching 8 bases. Looked up from germline, CDR1 is MNHEY and CDR2 is SMNVEV (reference sequence). After removal of 6 bases from V and 8 bases from J, the junction contained 12 bases not matched to a gene. The CDR3 is 15 amino acids. The CDR3 here is CASSPKDRDWDEQFF. Here the CDR3 DNA reads TGTGCCAGCAGCCCAAAGGACAGGGACTGGGATGAGCAGTTCTTC.

The rearrangement joins TRBV6-4 to TRBJ2-1; 7 nucleotides match TRBD2. Per the germline V gene, CDR1 is MRHNA and CDR2 is SNTAGT. Trimming cost V 6 bases and J 3 bases; bases outside gene matches: 14. The length of the CDR3 is 17 residues. The CDR3 DNA reads as TGTGCCAGCAGCAGGGAGGGCAATCATCCCCTCTACAATGAGCAGTTCTTC. Its translation: CASSREGNHPLYNEQFF.

This chain connects TRBV7-3 to TRBJ2-7, with D hard to call. In germline, CDR1 is SGHTA, CDR2 FQGTGA. This CDR3 comprises 15 residues. The ends were cut back, 5 bases at V and 0 bases at J, with 14 bases in the middle. The DNA of the CDR3 is TGTGCCAGCAGCAAGAGCTCGGAGAGCTCCTACGAGCAGTACTTC. Amino acid sequence: CASSKSSESSYEQYF.

The gene calls are TRBV18 and TRBJ2-1; D possibly matches TRBD1 or TRBD2 (9 bases each). V was pared by 3 bases and J by 5 bases, with 26 bases between. The CDR3 has 19 residues. Germline V lookup: CDR1 KGHSH, CDR2 LQKENI. The CDR3 region is CASSPTGGAASGVHNEQFF. DNA for the CDR3: TGTGCCAGCTCACCCACAGGGGGCGCGGCTAGCGGGGTCCACAATGAGCAGTTCTTC.

This clone was observed a single time. V is TRBV19 and J is TRBJ2-5; 12 bases align to TRBD2. The CDR3 loop spans 15 amino acids. V shed 3 bases, J shed 5 bases, and the junction held 4 bases outside the gene matches. Per the germline V gene, CDR1 is LNHDA and CDR2 is SQIVND (reference sequence). The CDR3 bases are TGTGCCAGTAGTATGACTAGCGGGAGAGGGGAGACCCAGTACTTC. As protein: CASSMTSGRGETQYF.

The rearrangement joins TRBV19 to TRBJ2-2; possible D gene TRBD2, 5 bases. Trimming took 8 bases from V and 6 from J, leaving 13 bases between them. CDR1 and CDR2 from the germline V gene are LNHDA and SQIVND (reference sequence). The CDR3 length is 13 residues. CDR3 sequence: CASGDLEAGELFF. CDR3 DNA: TGTGCCAGTGGTGATCTGGAGGCCGGGGAGCTGTTTTTT.

This clone has a single count. This chain joins TRBV5-6 and TRBJ1-5, with D perhaps matching TRBD1 (5 bases). Trimming removed 0 bases at V and 4 bases at J, with 11 bases between. The CDR3 has 15 amino acids. In germline, CDR1 is SGHDT, CDR2 YYEEEE. CDR3 amino acids: CASSLGGTGNQPQHF. In DNA form, the CDR3 reads TGTGCCAGCAGCTTGGGGGGGACTGGGAATCAGCCCCAGCATTTT.

About this clone itself: One end of the junction fails to match germline, which may point to a read error. The V gene is TRBV4-1, the J gene TRBJ1-5; a possible D gene is TRBD1 (5 bases). The CDR3 runs to 16 residues. CDR1 and CDR2 (germline): MGHRA, YSYEKL. Here the CDR3 reads CASSPLGAHGNQPQHF. The CDR3 DNA sequence: TGCGCCAGCAGCCCTCTTGGGGCGCACGGCAATCAGCCTCAGCATTTT.

The chain employs TRBV5-4 and TRBJ2-7; D might be TRBD1 (5 bases). CDR1 and CDR2 (germline): SGHNT, YYREEE (reference sequence). The CDR3 is 13 residues long. Trimming shortened V by 0 bases and J by 7 bases, and 11 bases separated the two germline ends. The CDR3 DNA follows: TGTGCCAGCAGCTTGGGGGGCCCAAATGAGCAGTACTTC. Residues: CASSLGGPNEQYF.

This clone was detected once. The chain employs TRBV6-4 and TRBJ1-1, with D tentatively TRBD1 (6 bases). V was cut by 3 bases and J by 8 bases, with 22 bases left in between. This CDR3 has 16 residues. Per germline, CDR1 MRHNA and CDR2 SNTAGT. The CDR3 DNA reads TGTGCCAGCAGTGAATGGGGCGGTAATAACAGGGTGGAAGCTTTCTTT. It codes for CASSEWGGNNRVEAFF.

The chain is built from TRBV29-1 and TRBJ2-7; D is ambiguous. This CDR3 is built from 13 residues. V was cut by 0 bases and J by 0 bases, with 6 bases left in between. Germline V lookup: CDR1 SQVTM, CDR2 ANQGSEA. The CDR3 bases are TGCAGCGTTGAAGATCACAGCTCCTACGAGCAGTACTTC. It codes for CSVEDHSSYEQYF.

CDR3 in DNA: TGTGCCAGCAACGGACAGGGGCCTAATTACGAGCAGTACTTC. Residues: CASNGQGPNYEQYF. This chain joins TRBV25-1 and TRBJ2-7; TRBD1 agrees at 9 bases. CDR1 is MGHDK and CDR2 is SYGVNS in the germline V gene. The CDR3 contains 14 residues. V shed 7 bases, J shed 4 bases, and the junction held 8 bases outside the gene matches.

This chain links TRBV13 with TRBJ2-6; 8 positions agree with TRBD2. CDR3 length: 17 residues. Per germline, CDR1 PRHDT and CDR2 FYEKMQ (reference sequence). V shed 6 bases, J shed 1 base, and the junction held 8 bases outside the gene matches. The CDR3 DNA is TGTGCCAGCAGGGAGGCGGGGGGCCTATCTGGGGCCAACGTCCTGACTTTC. Protein: CASREAGGLSGANVLTF.

The CDR3 protein is CASSARDTDTQYF. The CDR3 coding sequence is TGTGCCAGCAGTGCTCGAGACACAGATACGCAGTATTTT. This chain joins TRBV6-4 and TRBJ2-3; D not resolved. This CDR3 is 13 amino acids long. V shed 4 bases and J shed 2 bases, with 7 bases lying between them. Germline CDR1 is MRHNA and CDR2 is SNTAGT.

CDR3 nucleotides: TGCGCCAGCAAAGGGGTGAAGGACCCCACCCTCCACTTT. Encoded protein: CASKGVKDPTLHF. The gene calls are TRBV4-3 and TRBJ1-6, with D possibly being TRBD1 (5 bases). The CDR3 runs 13 residues. V was cut by 7 bases and J by 14 bases, with 18 bases left in between. Germline V gene data show CDR1 as LGHNA and CDR2 as YSLEER.

The CDR3 bases are TGTGCCAGCAGCTTATATGAGCTACGTGAGCAGTTCTTC. This translates into CASSLYELREQFF. The chain links TRBV7-6 to TRBJ2-1; D is unclear. Trimming took off 2 bases at V and 9 bases at J, with 11 bases between the two ends. This CDR3 is 13 amino acids long. Germline assignment: CDR1 SGHVS and CDR2 FNYEAQ.